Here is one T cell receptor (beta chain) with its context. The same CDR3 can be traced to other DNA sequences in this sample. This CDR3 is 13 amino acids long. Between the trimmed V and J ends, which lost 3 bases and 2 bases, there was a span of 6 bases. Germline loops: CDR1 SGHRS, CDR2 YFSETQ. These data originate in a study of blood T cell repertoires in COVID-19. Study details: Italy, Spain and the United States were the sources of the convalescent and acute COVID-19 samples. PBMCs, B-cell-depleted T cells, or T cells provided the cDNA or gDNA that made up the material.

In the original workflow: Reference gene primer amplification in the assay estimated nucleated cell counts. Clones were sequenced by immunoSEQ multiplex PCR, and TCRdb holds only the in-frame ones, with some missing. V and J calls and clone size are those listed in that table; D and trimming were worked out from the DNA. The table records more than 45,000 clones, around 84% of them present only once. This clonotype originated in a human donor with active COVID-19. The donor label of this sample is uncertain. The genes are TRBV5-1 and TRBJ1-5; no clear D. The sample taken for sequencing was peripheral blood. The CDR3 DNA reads TGCGCCAGCAGCTACGGGGGCAATCAGCCCCAGCATTTT. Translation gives CASSYGGNQPQHF.